Below, 3 T cell receptor beta chains from the same sample are listed, as sequenced in a study of blood T cell repertoires in COVID-19. Libraries were prepared by immunoSEQ multiplex PCR; TCRdb keeps only in-frame clonotypes and omits some of them. The top ten clones hold less than 2.5% of a sample with roughly 340,000 clones, more than 70% of them seen once. Input material: PBMCs or T cells enriched from blood (not recorded which). Receptors originate from a man in his forties or fifties in a cohort exposed to, infected with or recovered from COVID-19 (not recorded which).

The chain is built from TRBV15 and TRBJ1-2; D remains ambiguous. There are 12 residues in the CDR3. V was cut by 4 bases and J by 4 bases, with 7 bases left in between. From germline, CDR1 is LNHNV and CDR2 YYDKDF (reference sequence). The CDR3 here is CATSTALYGYTF. As DNA, the CDR3 is TGTGCCACCAGCACAGCGCTCTATGGCTACACCTTC.

The CDR3 coding sequence is TGTGCCTGGAGTGTGGGACTAGCGGAAGGCAGAAGCGAGCAGTACTTC. It encodes CAWSVGLAEGRSEQYF. This chain links TRBV30 with TRBJ2-7; TRBD2 agrees at 11 bases. There are 16 residues in the CDR3. The V segment lost 0 bases and the J segment 6 bases; nucleotides outside the gene matches: 10. The germline CDR1 and CDR2 sequences are GTSNPN and SVGIG (reference sequence).

This chain connects TRBV7-3 to TRBJ2-1; perhaps TRBD2 as D (5 bases). V was cut by 2 bases and J by 8 bases, with 13 bases left in between. Germline CDR1 and CDR2: SGHTA and FQGTGA. The CDR3 extends over 14 amino acids. In nucleotides, the CDR3 is TGTGCCAGCAGCTTATCGGGGTTTGAGGATGAGCAGTTCTTC. Protein sequence: CASSLSGFEDEQFF.